Each of the 14 T cell receptor beta chains below was sequenced from the same sample in a study of CD4+ T cells in melanoma (dated by TCRdb to 2021 to 2024). Receptor amplification or capture employed the immunoSEQ multiplex PCR assay. Drawn from immuneACCESS, this table holds only the in-frame rearrangements with V and J called that TCRdb kept. Clones are partly lost; checked studies trace under half to an unresolved V gene and leave the rest unexplained. The sample includes some 10,000 clones, with approximately 69% observed a single time. The ten largest make up less than 20% of the sample. The sequenced material came from peripheral blood. Source of these receptors: a human donor with melanoma.

This chain joins TRBV19 and TRBJ2-2, with D maybe TRBD2 (6 bases). Per the germline V gene, CDR1 is LNHDA and CDR2 is SQIVND (reference sequence). The V end was cut by 5 bases, the J end by 7 bases, with 11 bases between. The CDR3 is made up of 13 amino acids. CDR3 sequence: CASSLRRGGELFF. CDR3 coding DNA: TGTGCCAGTAGTTTAAGGCGGGGCGGGGAGCTGTTTTTT.

The chain has TRBV7-9 and TRBJ2-5, with 7 positions matching TRBD2. Germline-derived CDR1 and CDR2 are SEHNR and FQNEAQ (reference sequence). V lost 1 base to trimming and J lost 4 bases; unmatched junction nucleotides: 15. This CDR3 is 18 amino acids long. The CDR3: CASSLVGREGRKRETQYF. In nucleotides, the CDR3 is TGTGCCAGCAGCTTAGTAGGCAGGGAGGGCCGAAAGCGAGAGACCCAGTACTTC.

The sample holds a few counts of this clone. The chain joins TRBV13 to TRBJ2-7, with 9 positions matching TRBD1. With 4 bases clipped from V and 6 bases from J, the junction kept 10 bases outside the gene matches. From germline, CDR1 is PRHDT and CDR2 FYEKMQ (reference sequence). There are 15 residues in the CDR3. CDR3 region: CASSSSTGTGSEQYF. The CDR3 DNA sequence: TGTGCCAGCAGCTCGTCAACCGGGACAGGGTCCGAGCAGTACTTC.

This sequence joins TRBV27 and TRBJ1-6, with 8 nucleotides matching TRBD1. CDR1 MNHEY and CDR2 SMNVEV come from the germline V gene (reference sequence). Germline trimming cut 5 bases from V and 9 bases from J; bases unmatched to any gene: 9. The CDR3 is 15 amino acids. The CDR3 DNA sequence: TGTGCCAGCAGTCCCTCGGGACAGGTAGGTTCACCCCTCCACTTT. This sequence encodes CASSPSGQVGSPLHF.

The rearrangement links TRBV10-3 to TRBJ1-3; the D is unclear. Looked up from germline, CDR1 is ENHRY and CDR2 is SYGVKD. V was trimmed by 3 bases and J by 0 bases, leaving 15 bases between them. The CDR3 loop spans 17 amino acids. CDR3 in amino acids: CAISEIPQASSGNTIYF. The CDR3 coding sequence is TGTGCCATCAGTGAAATCCCACAAGCCTCCTCTGGAAACACCATATATTTT.

DNA of the CDR3: TGTGCCAGCAGCCAAGATCATGGGCGGGAACTAGGGCAGCCCCAGCATTTT. Translating it yields CASSQDHGRELGQPQHF. This chain connects TRBV4-2 to TRBJ1-5; D ambiguous. The germline gives CDR1 LGHNA, CDR2 YNFKEQ. V was clipped by 0 bases and J by 7 bases, with 19 bases between them. This CDR3 comprises 17 residues.

The rearrangement uses TRBV7-8 and TRBJ1-5, with a tentative D call TRBD1 (6 bases). The CDR3 runs 15 residues. The germline CDR1 and CDR2 sequences are SGHVS and FQNEAQ. With 2 bases removed from V and 3 bases from J, the gap between germline ends came to 11 bases. Written as DNA, the CDR3 is TGTGCCAGCAGCTTATACAGGGCTATCAATCAGCCCCAGCATTTT. This encodes CASSLYRAINQPQHF.

The chain joins TRBV11-2 to TRBJ2-7, with D possibly being TRBD1 (6 bases). V gave up 5 bases and J gave up 5 bases, with 16 bases separating them. The CDR3 covers 14 residues. The V gene's germline CDR1 is SGHAT and CDR2 FQNNGV. CDR3 sequence: CASSTGTLGHEQYF. The DNA of the CDR3 is TGTGCCAGCAGCACCGGGACACTTGGGCACGAGCAGTACTTC.

The gene calls are TRBV30 and TRBJ2-2; D perhaps matches TRBD1 (6 bases). CDR3 length: 15 residues. Looked up from germline, CDR1 is GTSNPN and CDR2 is SVGIG (reference sequence). The CDR3 DNA is TGTGCGACCAAAGAAGGGGGAGTGGACACCGGGGAGCTGTTTTTT. This translates into CATKEGGVDTGELFF. Based on the CDR3 plus reference TRBV30 and TRBJ2-2, the full variable domain is SQTIHQWPATLVQPVGSPLSLECTVEGTSNPNLYWYRQAAGRGLQLLFYSVGIGQISSEVPQNLSASRPQDRQFILSSKKLLLSDSGFYLCATKEGGVDTGELFFGEGSRLTVL.

This clone was picked up many times. V and J are TRBV30 and TRBJ1-2; D remains ambiguous. The CDR3 runs 12 residues. Germline V gives CDR1 GTSNPN, CDR2 SVGIG (reference sequence). The V end lost 7 bases, the J end lost 2 bases, and 11 bases lay between the germline ends. CDR3 sequence: CALQDINYGYTF. The CDR3, as DNA: TGTGCCTTACAAGACATCAACTATGGCTACACCTTC.

This clone is labeled medium-sized. V usage is TRBV27 and J usage is TRBJ2-7; D might be TRBD1 (6 bases). The V end lost 3 bases, the J end lost 6 bases, and 9 bases lay between the germline ends. Germline V CDR1 and CDR2: MNHEY, SMNVEV (reference sequence). This CDR3 has 12 amino acids. CDR3 bases: TGTGCCAGCAGTTTTACAGGGTCCGAGCAGTACTTC. This codes for CASSFTGSEQYF.

This clone appeared once. This chain joins TRBV25-1 and TRBJ2-3; D may be TRBD2 (6 bases). Germline CDR1 and CDR2: MGHDK and SYGVNS. The CDR3 is made up of 14 amino acids. Trimming took 4 bases from V and 2 from J, leaving 10 bases between them. CDR3 coding DNA: TGTGCCAGCAGTGTTCGGGGGTACACAGATACGCAGTATTTT. Translation gives CASSVRGYTDTQYF. Looking up the rest from reference TRBV25-1 and TRBJ2-3 gives the full variable domain: EADIYQTPRYLVIGTGKKITLECSQTMGHDKMYWYQQDPGMELHLIHYSYGVNSTEKGDLSSESTVSRIRTEHFPLTLESARPSHTSQYLCASSVRGYTDTQYFGPGTRLTVL.

By share of the sample, this clone is medium-sized. The V call is TRBV30, the J call TRBJ1-2; D is ambiguous. V was pared by 0 bases and J by 5 bases, with 10 bases between. The CDR3 has 13 amino acids. The germline gives CDR1 GTSNPN, CDR2 SVGIG (reference sequence). CDR3 sequence (DNA): TGTGCCTGGAGTGTGGAGCCGATTTATGGCTACACCTTC. It yields the protein CAWSVEPIYGYTF.

The V gene is TRBV28, the J gene TRBJ1-2, with 9 bases identical to TRBD1. In germline, CDR1 is MDHEN, CDR2 SYDVKM. Trimming at V came to 6 bases and at J to 4 bases, leaving 6 bases not matched to a gene. This CDR3 is built from 14 residues. CDR3 sequence: CASRIPGQGYGYTF. DNA for the CDR3: TGTGCCAGCAGGATACCGGGACAGGGCTATGGCTACACCTTC.